This T cell receptor beta chain was captured in a study of cytomegalovirus exposure and HLA in healthy donors. Study as a whole: When 398 donors were genotyped, roughly 82% of them were found to fall in the Caucasian-associated ancestry cluster. Study results and limitations: Common viral pathogens seemed, in a later analysis, to connect with several of the most significant clusters.

In regard to this clone: Its antigen is unidentified.

The germline gives CDR1 MDHEN, CDR2 SYDVKM. V lost 3 bases to trimming and J lost 4 bases, with 12 bases between them. This CDR3 spans 14 amino acids. PCR used 60 Vbeta primers and 13 Jbeta primers. The data were produced by immunoSEQ multiplex PCR, yet TCRdb's version contains in-frame clones alone and is incomplete. In the table there are 55,000 to 75,000 clones, about 78% of which are singletons. The specimen was PBMCs. The chain links TRBV28 to TRBJ1-1, with a tentative D call TRBD1 (5 bases). This TCR derives from a girl under 18 in good health and CMV-seropositive. This CDR3 is CASSLAGLGTEAFF. The CDR3 coding sequence is TGTGCCAGCAGTTTGGCAGGGCTGGGCACTGAAGCTTTCTTT. Complete variable domain (other parts from reference TRBV28 and TRBJ1-1): DVKVTQSSRYLVKRTGEKVFLECVQDMDHENMFWYRQDPGLGLRLIYFSYDVKMKEKGDIPEGYSVSREKKERFSLILESASTNQTSMYLCASSLAGLGTEAFFGQGTRLTVV.